This T cell receptor (beta chain) was identified during a study of T cell changes during pregnancy in multiple sclerosis. Libraries were prepared by immunoSEQ multiplex PCR; TCRdb keeps only in-frame clonotypes and omits some of them. The sample yields about 43,000 clones, approximately 91% seen once. Germline-derived CDR1 and CDR2 are MDHEN and SYDVKM. The V segment lost 5 bases and the J segment 5 bases; nucleotides outside the gene matches: 11. This CDR3 region has 15 residues. The sequencing input was PBMCs (not recorded whether the cells were cultured). This sequence was found in a female donor with multiple sclerosis, enrolled in a pregnancy study. V and J are TRBV28 and TRBJ1-1; the match to TRBD1 covers 7 bases. CDR3 coding DNA: TGTGCCAGCAGTAAAGACCCAACAGGGGAGACTGAAGCTTTCTTT. Translated: CASSKDPTGETEAFF.